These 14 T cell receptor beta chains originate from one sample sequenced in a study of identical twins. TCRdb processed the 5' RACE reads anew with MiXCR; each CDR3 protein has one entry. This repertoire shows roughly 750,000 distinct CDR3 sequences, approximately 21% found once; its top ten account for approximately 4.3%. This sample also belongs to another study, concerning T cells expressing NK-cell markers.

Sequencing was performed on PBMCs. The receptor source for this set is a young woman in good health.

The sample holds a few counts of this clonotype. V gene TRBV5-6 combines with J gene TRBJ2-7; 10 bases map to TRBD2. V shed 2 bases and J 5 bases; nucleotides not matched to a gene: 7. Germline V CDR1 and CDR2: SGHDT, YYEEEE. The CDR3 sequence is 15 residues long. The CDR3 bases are TGTGCCAGCAGCTTCCTAGGACTAGCGGCTAACGAGCAGTACTTC. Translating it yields CASSFLGLAANEQYF. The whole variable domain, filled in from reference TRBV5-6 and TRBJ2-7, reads DAGVTQSPTHLIKTRGQQVTLRCSPKSGHDTVSWYQQALGQGPQFIFQYYEEEERQRGNFPDRFSGHQFPNYSSELNVNALLLGDSALYLCASSFLGLAANEQYFGPGTRLTVT.

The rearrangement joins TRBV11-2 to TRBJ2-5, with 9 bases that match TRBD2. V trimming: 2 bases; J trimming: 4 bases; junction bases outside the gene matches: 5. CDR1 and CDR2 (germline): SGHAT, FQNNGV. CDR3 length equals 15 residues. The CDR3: CASSLIAGDGETQYF. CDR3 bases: TGTGCCAGCAGCTTAATAGCGGGGGACGGAGAGACCCAGTACTTC.

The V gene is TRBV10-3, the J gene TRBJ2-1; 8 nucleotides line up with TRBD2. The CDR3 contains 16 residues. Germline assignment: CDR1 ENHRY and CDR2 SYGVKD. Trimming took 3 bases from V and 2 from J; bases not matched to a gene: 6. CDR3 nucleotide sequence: TGTGCCATCAGTGAAGGCGGGGGGTTTACCTACAATGAGCAGTTCTTC. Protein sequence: CAISEGGGFTYNEQFF.

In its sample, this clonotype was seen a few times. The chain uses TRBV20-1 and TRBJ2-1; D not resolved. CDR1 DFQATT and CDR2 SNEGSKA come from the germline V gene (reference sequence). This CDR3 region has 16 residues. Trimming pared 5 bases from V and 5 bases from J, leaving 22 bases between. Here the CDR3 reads CSAPDWGILTNNEQFF. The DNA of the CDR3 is TGCAGTGCTCCTGATTGGGGTATCCTGACCAACAATGAGCAGTTCTTC.

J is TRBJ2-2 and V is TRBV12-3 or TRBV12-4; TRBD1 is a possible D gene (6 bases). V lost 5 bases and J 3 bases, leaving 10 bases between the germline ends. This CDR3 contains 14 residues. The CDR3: CASSRGGDTGELFF. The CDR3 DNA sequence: TGTGCCAGCAGTCGAGGGGGAGACACCGGGGAGCTGTTTTTT.

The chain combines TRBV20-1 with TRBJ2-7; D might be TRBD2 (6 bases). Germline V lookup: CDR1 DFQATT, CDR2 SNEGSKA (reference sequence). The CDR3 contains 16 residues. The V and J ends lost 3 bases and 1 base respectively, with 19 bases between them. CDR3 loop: CSASPIDRRGSYEQYF. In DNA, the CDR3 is TGCAGTGCTAGCCCAATAGACCGGCGGGGATCCTACGAGCAGTACTTC.

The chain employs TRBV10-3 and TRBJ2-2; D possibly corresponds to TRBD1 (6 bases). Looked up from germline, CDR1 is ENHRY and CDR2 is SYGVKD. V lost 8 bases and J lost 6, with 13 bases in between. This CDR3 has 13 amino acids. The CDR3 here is CAIGEEGAGELFF. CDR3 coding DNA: TGTGCCATCGGGGAAGAGGGGGCCGGGGAGCTGTTTTTT.

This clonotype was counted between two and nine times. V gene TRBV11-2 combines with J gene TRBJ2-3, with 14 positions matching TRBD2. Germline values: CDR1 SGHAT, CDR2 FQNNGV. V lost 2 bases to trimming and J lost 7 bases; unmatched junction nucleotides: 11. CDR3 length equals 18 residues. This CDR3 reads CASSLKPGLAGESYTQYF. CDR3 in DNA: TGTGCCAGCAGCTTAAAACCGGGACTAGCGGGAGAGTCATATACGCAGTATTTT.

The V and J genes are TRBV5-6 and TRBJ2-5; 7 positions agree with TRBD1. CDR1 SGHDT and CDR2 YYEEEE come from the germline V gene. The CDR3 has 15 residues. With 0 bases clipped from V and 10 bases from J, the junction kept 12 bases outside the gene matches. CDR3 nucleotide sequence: TGTGCCAGCAGCTTGGTTGGACAGGCTCCAGGGTACCAGTACTTC. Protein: CASSLVGQAPGYQYF.

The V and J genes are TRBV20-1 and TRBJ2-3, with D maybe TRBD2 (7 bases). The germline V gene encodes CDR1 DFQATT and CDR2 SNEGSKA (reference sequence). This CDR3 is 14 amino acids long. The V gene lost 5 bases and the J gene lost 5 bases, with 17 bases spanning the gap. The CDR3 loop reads CSAWGGLGGDTQYF. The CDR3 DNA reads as TGCAGTGCTTGGGGAGGGCTAGGGGGAGATACGCAGTATTTT.

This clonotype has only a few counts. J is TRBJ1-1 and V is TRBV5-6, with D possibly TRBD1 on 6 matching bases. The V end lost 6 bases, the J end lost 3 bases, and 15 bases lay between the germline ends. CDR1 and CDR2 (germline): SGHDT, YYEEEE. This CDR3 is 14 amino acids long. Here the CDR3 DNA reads TGTGCCAGCACCCCGGGACAAACTTACACTGAAGCTTTCTTT. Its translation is CASTPGQTYTEAFF.

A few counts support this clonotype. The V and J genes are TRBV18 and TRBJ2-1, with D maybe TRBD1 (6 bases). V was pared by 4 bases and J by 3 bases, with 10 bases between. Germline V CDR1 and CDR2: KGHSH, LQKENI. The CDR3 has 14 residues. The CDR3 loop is CASSQRTVYNEQFF. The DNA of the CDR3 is TGTGCCAGCTCACAAAGGACAGTCTACAATGAGCAGTTCTTC.

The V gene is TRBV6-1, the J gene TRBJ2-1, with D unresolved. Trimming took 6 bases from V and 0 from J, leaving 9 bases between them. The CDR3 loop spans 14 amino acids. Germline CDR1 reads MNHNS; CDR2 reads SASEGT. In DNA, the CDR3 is TGTGCCAGCAGCTGGCAAGGCTCCTACAATGAGCAGTTCTTC. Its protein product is CASSWQGSYNEQFF.

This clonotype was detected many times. Here the CDR3 reads CASSALSGRADTQYF. In nucleotides, the CDR3 is TGCGCCAGCAGTGCCTTGAGCGGGAGAGCAGATACGCAGTATTTT. The rearrangement links TRBV10-2 to TRBJ2-3, with 8 bases lining up with TRBD2. The junction had 7 bases not matched to a gene; V was cut back by 4 bases and J by 4 bases. Germline CDR1 reads WSHSY; CDR2 reads SAAADI. The length of the CDR3 is 15 residues.